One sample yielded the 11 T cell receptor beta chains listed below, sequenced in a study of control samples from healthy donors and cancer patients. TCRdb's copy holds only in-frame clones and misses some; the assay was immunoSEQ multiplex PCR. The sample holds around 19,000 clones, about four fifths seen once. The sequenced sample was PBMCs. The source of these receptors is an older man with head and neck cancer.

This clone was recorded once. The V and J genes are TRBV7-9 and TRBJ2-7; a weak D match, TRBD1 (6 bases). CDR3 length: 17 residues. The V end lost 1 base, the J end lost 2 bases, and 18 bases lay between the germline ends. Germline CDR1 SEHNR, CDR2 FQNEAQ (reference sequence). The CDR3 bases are TGTGCCAGCAGCTTAGGAGTGGCGCAGGGGCCAACCTACGAGCAGTACTTC. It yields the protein CASSLGVAQGPTYEQYF.

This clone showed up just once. In nucleotides, the CDR3 is TGTGCCACCAGTGATTCCGCCGGCCGGAACACCGGGGAGCTGTTTTTT. Translating gives CATSDSAGRNTGELFF. This chain uses TRBV24-1 with TRBJ2-2, with unresolved D. The germline CDR1 and CDR2 sequences are KGHDR and SFDVKD. This CDR3 region has 16 residues. V was pared by 2 bases and J by 1 base, with 10 bases between.

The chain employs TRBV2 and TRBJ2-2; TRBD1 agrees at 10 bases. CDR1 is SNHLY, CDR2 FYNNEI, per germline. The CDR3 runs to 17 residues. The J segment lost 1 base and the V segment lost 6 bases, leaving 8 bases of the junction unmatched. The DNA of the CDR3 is TGTGCCAGCAGCGCACGCCGGGACAGGGGGAACACCGGGGAGCTGTTTTTT. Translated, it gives CASSARRDRGNTGELFF.

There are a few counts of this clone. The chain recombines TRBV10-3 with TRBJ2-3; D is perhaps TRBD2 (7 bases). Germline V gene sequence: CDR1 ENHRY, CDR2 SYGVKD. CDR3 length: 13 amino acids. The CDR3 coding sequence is TGTGCAGTACGGGGGGCTGGCACAGATACGCAGTATTTT. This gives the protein CAVRGAGTDTQYF.

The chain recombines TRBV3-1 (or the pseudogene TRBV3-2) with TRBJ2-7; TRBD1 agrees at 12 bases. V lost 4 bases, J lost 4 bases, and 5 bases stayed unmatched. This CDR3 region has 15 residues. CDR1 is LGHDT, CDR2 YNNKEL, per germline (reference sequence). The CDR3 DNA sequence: TGTGCCAGCAGCCTTGGGACAGGGGGCAAATACGAGCAGTACTTC. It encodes CASSLGTGGKYEQYF.

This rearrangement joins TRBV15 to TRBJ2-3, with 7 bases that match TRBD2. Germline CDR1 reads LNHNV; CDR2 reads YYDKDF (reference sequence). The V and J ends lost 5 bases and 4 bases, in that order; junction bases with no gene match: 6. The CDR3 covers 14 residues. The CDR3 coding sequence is TGTGCCACCAGCCTCCGGGGAGGGGCAGATACGCAGTATTTT. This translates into CATSLRGGADTQYF.

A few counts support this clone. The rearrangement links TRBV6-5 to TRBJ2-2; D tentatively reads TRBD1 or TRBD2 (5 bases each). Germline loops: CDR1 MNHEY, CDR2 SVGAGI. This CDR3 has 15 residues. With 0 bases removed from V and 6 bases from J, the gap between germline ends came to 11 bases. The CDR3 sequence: CASSYSAMGAGELFF. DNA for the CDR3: TGTGCCAGCAGTTACTCCGCAATGGGGGCCGGGGAGCTGTTTTTT.

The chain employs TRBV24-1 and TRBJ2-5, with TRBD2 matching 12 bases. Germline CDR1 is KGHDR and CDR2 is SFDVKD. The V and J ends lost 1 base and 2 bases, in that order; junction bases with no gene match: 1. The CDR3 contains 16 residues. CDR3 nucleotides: TGTGCCACCAGTGATTTCACTAGCGGGGGGCAAGAGACCCAGTACTTC. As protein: CATSDFTSGGQETQYF.

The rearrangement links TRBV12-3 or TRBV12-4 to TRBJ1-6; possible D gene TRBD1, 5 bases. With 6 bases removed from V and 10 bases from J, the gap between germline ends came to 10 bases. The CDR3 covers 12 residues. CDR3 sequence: CASRGPKSPLHF. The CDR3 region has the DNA TGTGCCAGCAGGGGGCCCAAATCACCCCTCCACTTT.

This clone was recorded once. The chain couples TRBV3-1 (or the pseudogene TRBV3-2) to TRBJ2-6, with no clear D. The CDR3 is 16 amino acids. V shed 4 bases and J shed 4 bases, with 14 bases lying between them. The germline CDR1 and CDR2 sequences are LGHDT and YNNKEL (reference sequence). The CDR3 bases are TGTGCCAGCAGCCCCGATTTCGGAAGGGGGGCCAACGTCCTGACTTTC. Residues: CASSPDFGRGANVLTF.

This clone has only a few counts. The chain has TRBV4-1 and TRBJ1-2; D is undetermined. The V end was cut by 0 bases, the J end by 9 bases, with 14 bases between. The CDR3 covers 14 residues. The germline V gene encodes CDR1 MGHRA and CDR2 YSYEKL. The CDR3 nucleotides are TGCGCCAGCAGCCAAGAGAGGGCTATGAGGAGCTACACCTTC. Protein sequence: CASSQERAMRSYTF.